Reported below is one T cell receptor beta chain. This sample was taken from a study of blood T cell repertoires in COVID-19. As for the study in general: Whether acute or convalescent, the COVID-19 samples came from the United States, Italy and Spain. Nucleic acid was either cDNA or gDNA, and it came from T cells, B-cell-depleted T cells, or PBMCs.

Original processing methods: Using reference gene primer amplification, nucleated cell counts were estimated. TCRdb's copy holds only in-frame clones and misses some; the assay was immunoSEQ multiplex PCR. V and J calls plus clone size are reproduced from that table; the DNA served to infer D and trimming. The sample lists over 130,000 clones, approximately 84% occurring once. The V and J ends lost 1 base and 8 bases respectively, with 17 bases between them. The germline gives CDR1 SGHVS, CDR2 FQNEAQ. This CDR3 is 15 amino acids long. This receptor was obtained from a woman aged 55 to 70 with acute or convalescent COVID-19. Material for sequencing was peripheral blood. The J gene is TRBJ1-2, the V gene TRBV7-8; weak D call: TRBD1 (6 bases). CDR3 sequence: CASSLGPGALGGYTF. The DNA of the CDR3 is TGTGCCAGCAGCTTAGGCCCAGGGGCTTTGGGAGGCTACACCTTC.